The clone carrying this T cell receptor beta chain turned up a few times. What it binds is not known. Using a J-beta primer mix together with a sample-barcoded 5' primer, a second PCR was run for roughly 6 to 12 cycles. A single record per CDR3 protein comes from TCRdb applying MiXCR to the 5' RACE reads. The sample records 1.5 million to 2 million distinct CDR3 sequences, 49% being singletons. This record comes from a study of blood T cells in healthy people across ages. Study as a whole: Capturing about one barcoded beta molecule per two T cells was achieved by template switching. Study findings and constraints: The long-lived group displayed more naive CD4+ cells, plus higher diversity, than the aged donors did. CMV status of donors was not determined, possibly confounding expanded clonotype changes.

The germline gives CDR1 SGHAT, CDR2 FQNNGV. Between the trimmed V and J ends, which lost 5 bases and 2 bases, there was a span of 21 bases. This CDR3 has 17 residues. Drawn from each donor were ten milliliters of peripheral blood. The clonotype originates from a woman in her 40s in good health. The specimen was blood. The chain links TRBV11-2 to TRBJ1-2; D perhaps matches TRBD1 (5 bases). CDR3 bases: TGTGCCAGCAGCGGTTGGGACGGAGAGTATTTAAACTATGGCTACACCTTC. It translates to CASSGWDGEYLNYGYTF.